This TCR beta chain is drawn from a study of T cells after yellow fever vaccination. Overall study findings and caveats: Booster sampling recovered most clones from primary vaccination (96% CD4, around 90% CD8). Contaminating bulk clonotypes could be abundant in FACS-sorted repertoires.

Template-switching 5'RACE yielded the TCR cDNA; a universal primer site and UMIs were added in the process. TCRdb analysed the 5' RACE reads with MiXCR anew, one entry per CDR3 protein. The table lists fewer than 650,000 distinct CDR3 sequences, 20% to 25% of them singletons. A note on this clonotype: The target antigen is unknown.

The sequences come from PBMCs, collected roughly 20 days after the first yellow fever vaccination. The receptor was derived from a man between 18 and 35 years old who received the YFV17D yellow fever vaccine.

CDR3: CASSLVGEDNEQFF. In nucleotides, the CDR3 is TGTGCCAGCAGCTTAGTCGGAGAGGACAATGAGCAGTTCTTC. This chain connects TRBV7-3 to TRBJ2-1; D unresolved. V was cut by 2 bases and J by 5 bases, with 10 bases left in between. CDR1 and CDR2 (germline): SGHTA, FQGTGA. The CDR3 runs 14 residues.